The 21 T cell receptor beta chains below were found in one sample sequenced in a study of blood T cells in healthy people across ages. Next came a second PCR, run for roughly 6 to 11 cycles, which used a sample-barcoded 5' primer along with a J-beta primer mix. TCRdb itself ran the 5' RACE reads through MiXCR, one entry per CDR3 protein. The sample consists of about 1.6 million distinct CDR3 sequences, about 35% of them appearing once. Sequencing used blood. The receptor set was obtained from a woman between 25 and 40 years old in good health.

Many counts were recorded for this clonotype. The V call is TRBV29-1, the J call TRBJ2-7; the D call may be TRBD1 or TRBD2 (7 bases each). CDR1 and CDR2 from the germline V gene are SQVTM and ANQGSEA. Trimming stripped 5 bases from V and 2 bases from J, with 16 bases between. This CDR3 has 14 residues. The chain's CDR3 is CSVRQGGLTYEQYF. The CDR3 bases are TGCAGCGTTCGCCAGGGGGGGCTTACCTACGAGCAGTACTTC.

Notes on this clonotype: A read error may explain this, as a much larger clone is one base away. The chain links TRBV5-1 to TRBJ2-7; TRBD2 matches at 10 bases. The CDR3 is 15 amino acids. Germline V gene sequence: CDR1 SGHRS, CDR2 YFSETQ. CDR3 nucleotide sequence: TGCGCCAGCAACTTGGAACTAGCGGGACCCTACGAGCAGTACTTC. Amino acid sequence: CASNLELAGPYEQYF.

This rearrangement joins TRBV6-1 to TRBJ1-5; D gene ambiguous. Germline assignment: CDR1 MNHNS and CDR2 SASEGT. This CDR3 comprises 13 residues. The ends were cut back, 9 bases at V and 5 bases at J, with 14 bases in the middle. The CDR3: CASTSQRDQPQHF. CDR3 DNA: TGTGCCAGTACGAGCCAACGGGATCAGCCCCAGCATTTT.

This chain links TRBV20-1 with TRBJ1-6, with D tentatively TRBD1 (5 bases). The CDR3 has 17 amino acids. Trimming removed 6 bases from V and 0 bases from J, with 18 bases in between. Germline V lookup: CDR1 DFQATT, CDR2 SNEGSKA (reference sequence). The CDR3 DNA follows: TGCAGTGCGAGGGTAGGGACCATCCCCTCCTATAATTCACCCCTCCACTTT. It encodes CSARVGTIPSYNSPLHF.

Here the CDR3 reads CASSLGLYGQYF. For the CDR3, the DNA is TGTGCCAGCAGCCTTGGACTCTACGGGCAGTACTTC. J is TRBJ2-4 and V is TRBV7-9, with D perhaps matching TRBD2 (5 bases). V lost 5 bases and J lost 13, with 15 bases in between. Germline V CDR1 and CDR2: SEHNR, FQNEAQ (reference sequence). The CDR3 loop spans 12 amino acids. Complete variable domain (other parts from reference TRBV7-9 and TRBJ2-4): DTGVSQNPRHKITKRGQNVTFRCDPISEHNRLYWYRQTLGQGPEFLTYFQNEAQLEKSRLLSDRFSAERPKGSFSTLEIQRTEQGDSAMYLCASSLGLYGQYFGAGTRLSVL.

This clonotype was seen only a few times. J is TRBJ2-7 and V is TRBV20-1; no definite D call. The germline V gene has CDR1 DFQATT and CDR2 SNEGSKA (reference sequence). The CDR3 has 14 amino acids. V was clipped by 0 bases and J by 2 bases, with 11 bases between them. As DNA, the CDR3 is TGCAGTGCTAGAGATCGTGGCTCGACCTACGAGCAGTACTTC. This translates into CSARDRGSTYEQYF.

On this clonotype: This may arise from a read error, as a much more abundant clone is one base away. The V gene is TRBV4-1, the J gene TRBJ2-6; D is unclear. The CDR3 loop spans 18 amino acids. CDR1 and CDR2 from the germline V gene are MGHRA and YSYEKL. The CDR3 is CASNQENRKYSGANVLTF. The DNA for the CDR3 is TGCGCCAGCAACCAAGAAAACAGAAAATACTCTGGGGCCAACGTCCTGACTTTC.

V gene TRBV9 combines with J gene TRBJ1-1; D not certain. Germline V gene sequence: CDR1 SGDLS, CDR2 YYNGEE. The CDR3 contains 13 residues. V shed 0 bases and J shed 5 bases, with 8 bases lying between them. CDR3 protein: CASSVGTMTEAFF. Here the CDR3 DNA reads TGTGCCAGCAGCGTAGGGACTATGACTGAAGCTTTCTTT.

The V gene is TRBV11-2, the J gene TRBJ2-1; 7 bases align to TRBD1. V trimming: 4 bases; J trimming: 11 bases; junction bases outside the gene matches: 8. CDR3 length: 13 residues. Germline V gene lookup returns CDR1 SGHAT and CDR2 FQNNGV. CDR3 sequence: CASSSTKTGQQFF. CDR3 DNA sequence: TGTGCCAGCAGCTCAACAAAGACAGGGCAGCAGTTCTTC.

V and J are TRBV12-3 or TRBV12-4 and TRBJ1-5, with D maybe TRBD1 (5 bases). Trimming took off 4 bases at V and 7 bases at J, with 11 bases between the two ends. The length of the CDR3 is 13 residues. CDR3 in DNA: TGTGCCAGCAGTTGGGGGTTTGGGCAGCCCCAGCATTTT. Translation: CASSWGFGQPQHF.

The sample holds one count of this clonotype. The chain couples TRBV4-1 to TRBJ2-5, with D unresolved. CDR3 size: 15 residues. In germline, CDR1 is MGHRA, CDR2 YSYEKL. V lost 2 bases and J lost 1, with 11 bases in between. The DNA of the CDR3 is TGCGCCAGCAGCCAACCCGGCAGAATCCAAGAGACCCAGTACTTC. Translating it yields CASSQPGRIQETQYF.

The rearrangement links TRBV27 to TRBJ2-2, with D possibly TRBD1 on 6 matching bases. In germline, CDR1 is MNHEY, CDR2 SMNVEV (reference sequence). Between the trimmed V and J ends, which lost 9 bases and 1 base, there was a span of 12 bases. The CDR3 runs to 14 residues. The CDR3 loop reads CASKDRKNTGELFF. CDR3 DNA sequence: TGTGCCAGTAAGGACAGAAAGAACACCGGGGAGCTGTTTTTT.

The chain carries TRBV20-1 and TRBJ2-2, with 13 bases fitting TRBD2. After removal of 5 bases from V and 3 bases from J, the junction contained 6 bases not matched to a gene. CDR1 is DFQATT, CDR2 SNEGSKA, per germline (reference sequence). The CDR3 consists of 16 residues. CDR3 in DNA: TGCAGTGCTGGAACTAGCGGGAGGGCCTACACCGGGGAGCTGTTTTTT. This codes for CSAGTSGRAYTGELFF.

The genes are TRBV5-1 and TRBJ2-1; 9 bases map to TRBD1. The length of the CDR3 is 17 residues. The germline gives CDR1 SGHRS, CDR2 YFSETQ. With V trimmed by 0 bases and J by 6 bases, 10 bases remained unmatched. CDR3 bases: TGCGCCAGCAGCTTGGTGACAGGGGGACTTTCAGGCAATGAGCAGTTCTTC. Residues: CASSLVTGGLSGNEQFF.

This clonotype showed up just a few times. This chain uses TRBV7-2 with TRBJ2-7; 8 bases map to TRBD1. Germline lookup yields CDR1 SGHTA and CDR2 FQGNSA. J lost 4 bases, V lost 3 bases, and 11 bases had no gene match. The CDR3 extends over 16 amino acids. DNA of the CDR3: TGTGCCAGCAGCTTGACCCCGACAGGGGAAACTTACGAGCAGTACTTC. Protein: CASSLTPTGETYEQYF.

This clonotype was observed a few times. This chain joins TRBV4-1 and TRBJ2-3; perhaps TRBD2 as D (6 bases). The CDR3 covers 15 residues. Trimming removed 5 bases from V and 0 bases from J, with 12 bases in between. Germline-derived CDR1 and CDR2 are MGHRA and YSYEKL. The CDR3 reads CASSKVAGSTDTQYF. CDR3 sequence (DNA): TGCGCCAGCAGCAAGGTGGCGGGGAGCACAGATACGCAGTATTTT.

CDR3 sequence reads: CASSSGIPRETQYF. CDR3 sequence (DNA): TGTGCCAGCAGTTCGGGGATCCCACGGGAGACCCAGTACTTC. The rearrangement links TRBV12-3 or TRBV12-4 to TRBJ2-5; a possible D gene is TRBD2 (5 bases). Trimming took off 4 bases at V and 5 bases at J, with 14 bases between the two ends. CDR3 length: 14 amino acids.

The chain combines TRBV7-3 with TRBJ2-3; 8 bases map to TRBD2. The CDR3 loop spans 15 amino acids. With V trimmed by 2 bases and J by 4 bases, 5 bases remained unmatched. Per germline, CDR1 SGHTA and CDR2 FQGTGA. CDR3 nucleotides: TGTGCCAGCAGCTTACCGGCGGGAGGTCCAGATACGCAGTATTTT. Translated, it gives CASSLPAGGPDTQYF.

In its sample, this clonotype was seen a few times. In DNA form, the CDR3 reads TGTGCCAGCAGAGAACGCTCCGGGACTGAAGCTTTCTTT. This gives the protein CASRERSGTEAFF. V is TRBV6-4 and J is TRBJ1-1; D is unclear. Germline loops: CDR1 MRHNA, CDR2 SNTAGT. V lost 6 bases and J lost 5, with 13 bases in between. CDR3 size: 13 residues.

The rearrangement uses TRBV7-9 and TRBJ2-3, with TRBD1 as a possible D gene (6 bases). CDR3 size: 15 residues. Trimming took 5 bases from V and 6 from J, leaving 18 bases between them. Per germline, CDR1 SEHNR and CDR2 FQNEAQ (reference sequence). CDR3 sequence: CASSHGTPVPDTQYF. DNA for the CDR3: TGTGCCAGCAGCCACGGGACACCCGTCCCTGATACGCAGTATTTT.

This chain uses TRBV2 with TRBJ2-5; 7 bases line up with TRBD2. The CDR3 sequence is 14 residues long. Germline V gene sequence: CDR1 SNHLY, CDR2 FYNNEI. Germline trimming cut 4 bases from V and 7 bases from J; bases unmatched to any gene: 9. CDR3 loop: CASSAAAGRATQYF. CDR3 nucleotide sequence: TGTGCCAGCAGTGCTGCAGCGGGGAGGGCGACCCAGTACTTC. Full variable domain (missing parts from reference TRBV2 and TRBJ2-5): EPEVTQTPSHQVTQMGQEVILRCVPISNHLYFYWYRQILGQKVEFLVSFYNNEISEKSEIFDDQFSVERPDGSNFTLKIRSTKLEDSAMYFCASSAAAGRATQYFGPGTRLLVL.